This TCR beta chain emerged from a study of response to subunit inactivated influenza vaccine. The CDR3 is 15 residues long. Looked up from germline, CDR1 is KGHSH and CDR2 is LQKENI. Trimming left V 2 bases short and J 7 bases short, with 18 bases between. Study outcomes and limitations: There was a suggestion from the authors that each seasonal influenza vaccination recruits few new T cells.

In regard to this clonotype: Its specificity is unknown.

TCRdb reprocessed the RT-PCR reads with MiXCR, giving one entry per CDR3 protein. This table holds 650,000 to 850,000 distinct CDR3 sequences, approximately 15% found once. The rearrangement joins TRBV18 to TRBJ2-7; D not certain. Sequences were derived from PBMCs from blood, sampled less than 15 days before vaccination. The origin of this receptor is a man between 45 and 60 years old who received an inactivated influenza vaccine. The CDR3 protein is CASSPGMAVIGEQYF. CDR3 coding DNA: TGTGCCAGCTCACCAGGGATGGCAGTCATTGGTGAGCAGTACTTC.